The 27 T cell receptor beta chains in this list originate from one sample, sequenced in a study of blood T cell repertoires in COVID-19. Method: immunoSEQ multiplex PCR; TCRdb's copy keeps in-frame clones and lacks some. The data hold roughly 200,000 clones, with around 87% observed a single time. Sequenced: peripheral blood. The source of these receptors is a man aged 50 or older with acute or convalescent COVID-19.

For the CDR3, the DNA is TGTGCCAGCAGTTTATCAGTGTTATACTCGAATTCACCCCTCCACTTT. Translating gives CASSLSVLYSNSPLHF. This chain links TRBV27 with TRBJ1-6; D call uncertain. The CDR3 loop spans 16 amino acids. V shed 0 bases and J shed 7 bases, with 13 bases lying between them. In germline, CDR1 is MNHEY, CDR2 SMNVEV (reference sequence).

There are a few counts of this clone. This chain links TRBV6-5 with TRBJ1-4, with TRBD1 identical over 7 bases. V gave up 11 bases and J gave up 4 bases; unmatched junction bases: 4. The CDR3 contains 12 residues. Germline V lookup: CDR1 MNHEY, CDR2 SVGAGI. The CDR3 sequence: CAVTGDNEKLFF. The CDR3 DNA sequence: TGTGCCGTCACAGGGGATAATGAAAAACTGTTTTTT.

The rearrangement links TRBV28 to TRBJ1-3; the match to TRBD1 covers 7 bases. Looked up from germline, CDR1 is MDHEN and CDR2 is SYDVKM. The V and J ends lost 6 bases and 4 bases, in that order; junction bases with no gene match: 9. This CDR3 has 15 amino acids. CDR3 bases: TGTGCCAGCAGGGCCTGGGACAGTGGAGGAAACACCATATATTTT. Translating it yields CASRAWDSGGNTIYF.

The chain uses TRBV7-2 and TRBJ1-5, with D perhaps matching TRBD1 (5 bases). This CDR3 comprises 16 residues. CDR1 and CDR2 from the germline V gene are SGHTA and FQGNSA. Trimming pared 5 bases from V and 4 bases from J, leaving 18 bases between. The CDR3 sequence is CASSKQPQGTNQPQHF. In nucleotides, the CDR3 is TGTGCCAGCAGCAAGCAACCCCAGGGAACTAATCAGCCCCAGCATTTT.

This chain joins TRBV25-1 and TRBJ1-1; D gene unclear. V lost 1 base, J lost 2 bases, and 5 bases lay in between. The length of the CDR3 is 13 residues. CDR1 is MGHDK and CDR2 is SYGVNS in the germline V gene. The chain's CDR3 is CASSEFRNTEAFF. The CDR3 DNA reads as TGTGCCAGCAGTGAATTTAGAAACACTGAAGCTTTCTTT.

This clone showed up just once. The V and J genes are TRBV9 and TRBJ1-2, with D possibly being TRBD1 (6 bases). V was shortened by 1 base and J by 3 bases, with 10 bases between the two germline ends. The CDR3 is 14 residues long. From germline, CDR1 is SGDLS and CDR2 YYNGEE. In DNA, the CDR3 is TGTGCCAGCAGCGTACAAGGGGGGGACTATGGCTACACCTTC. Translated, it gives CASSVQGGDYGYTF.

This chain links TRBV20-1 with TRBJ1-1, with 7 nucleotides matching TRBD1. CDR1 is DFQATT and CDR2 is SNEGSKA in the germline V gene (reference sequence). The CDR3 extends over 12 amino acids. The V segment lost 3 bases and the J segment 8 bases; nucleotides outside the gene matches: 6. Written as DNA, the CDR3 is TGCAGTGCTAGTCACAGGGGAAGGGAAGCTTTCTTT. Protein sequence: CSASHRGREAFF.

This CDR3 reads CAWSHRVGNTEAFF. The CDR3 nucleotides read TGTGCCTGGAGCCACAGGGTCGGGAACACTGAAGCTTTCTTT. The chain combines TRBV30 with TRBJ1-1, with D perhaps matching TRBD1 (6 bases). The CDR3 sequence is 14 residues long. CDR1 is GTSNPN, CDR2 SVGIG, per germline (reference sequence). V lost 3 bases to trimming and J lost 1 base, with 12 bases between them. The variable domain in full, completed from reference TRBV30 and TRBJ1-1, reads SQTIHQWPATLVQPVGSPLSLECTVEGTSNPNLYWYRQAAGRGLQLLFYSVGIGQISSEVPQNLSASRPQDRQFILSSKKLLLSDSGFYLCAWSHRVGNTEAFFGQGTRLTVV.

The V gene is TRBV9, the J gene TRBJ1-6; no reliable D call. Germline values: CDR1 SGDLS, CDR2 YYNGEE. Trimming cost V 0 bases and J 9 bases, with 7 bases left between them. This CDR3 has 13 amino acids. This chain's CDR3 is CASSVGAGSPLHF. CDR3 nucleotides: TGTGCCAGCAGCGTAGGTGCGGGTTCACCCCTCCACTTT.

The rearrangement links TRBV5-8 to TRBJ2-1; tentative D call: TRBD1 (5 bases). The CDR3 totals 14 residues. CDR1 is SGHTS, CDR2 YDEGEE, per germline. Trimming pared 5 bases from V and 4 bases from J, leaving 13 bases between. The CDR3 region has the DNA TGTGCCAGCAGGACCAGACAGCAATACAATGAGCAGTTCTTC. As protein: CASRTRQQYNEQFF.

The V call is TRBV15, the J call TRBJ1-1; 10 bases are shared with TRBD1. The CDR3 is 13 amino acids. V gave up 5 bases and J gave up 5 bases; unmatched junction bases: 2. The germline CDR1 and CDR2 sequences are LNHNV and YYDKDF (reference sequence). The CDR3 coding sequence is TGTGCCACCAGCTGGACAGGGGGTACTGAAGCTTTCTTT. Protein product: CATSWTGGTEAFF.

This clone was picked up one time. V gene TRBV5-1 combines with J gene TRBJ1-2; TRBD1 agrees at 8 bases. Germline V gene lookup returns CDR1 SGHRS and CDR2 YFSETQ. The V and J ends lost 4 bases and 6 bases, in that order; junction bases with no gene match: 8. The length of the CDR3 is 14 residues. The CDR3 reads CASSPGTGPHGYTF. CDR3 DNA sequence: TGCGCCAGCAGCCCGGGGACAGGCCCCCATGGCTACACCTTC.

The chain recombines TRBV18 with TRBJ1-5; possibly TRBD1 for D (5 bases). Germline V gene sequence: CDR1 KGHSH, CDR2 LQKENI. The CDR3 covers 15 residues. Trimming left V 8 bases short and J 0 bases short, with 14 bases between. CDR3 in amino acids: CASTIGASSNQPQHF. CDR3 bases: TGTGCCAGCACCATAGGGGCGTCTAGCAATCAGCCCCAGCATTTT. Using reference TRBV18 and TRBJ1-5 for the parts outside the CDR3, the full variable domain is NAGVMQNPRHLVRRRGQEARLRCSPMKGHSHVYWYRQLPEEGLKFMVYLQKENIIDESGMPKERFSAEFPKEGPSILRIQQVVRGDSAAYFCASTIGASSNQPQHFGDGTRLSIL.

DNA for the CDR3: TGCGCCAGCAGCTTGGCCGGGTCGGGAGCGGGGGGCCACACAGATACGCAGTATTTT. Residues: CASSLAGSGAGGHTDTQYF. The chain employs TRBV5-1 and TRBJ2-3; 9 bases map to TRBD2. Germline CDR1 is SGHRS and CDR2 is YFSETQ. The CDR3 consists of 19 residues. V trimming: 0 bases; J trimming: 2 bases; junction bases outside the gene matches: 13.

CDR3 nucleotide sequence: TGCGCCAGCAACCAGGGGGACGTC. Its translation: CASNQGDV. The gene calls are TRBV23-1 and TRBJ2-7, with TRBD1 matching over 7 bases. TRBV23-1 qualifies as an ORF whose function is uncertain. The CDR3 is made up of 8 amino acids.

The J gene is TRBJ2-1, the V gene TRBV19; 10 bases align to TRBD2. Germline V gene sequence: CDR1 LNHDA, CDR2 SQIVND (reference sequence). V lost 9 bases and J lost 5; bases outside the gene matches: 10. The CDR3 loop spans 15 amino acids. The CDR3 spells CASSSGSRGDNEQFF. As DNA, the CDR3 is TGTGCCAGCTCTAGCGGGAGTAGAGGGGACAATGAGCAGTTCTTC. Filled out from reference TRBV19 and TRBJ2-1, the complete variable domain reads DGGITQSPKYLFRKEGQNVTLSCEQNLNHDAMYWYRQDPGQGLRLIYYSQIVNDFQKGDIAEGYSVSREKKESFPLTVTSAQKNPTAFYLCASSSGSRGDNEQFFGPGTRLTVL.

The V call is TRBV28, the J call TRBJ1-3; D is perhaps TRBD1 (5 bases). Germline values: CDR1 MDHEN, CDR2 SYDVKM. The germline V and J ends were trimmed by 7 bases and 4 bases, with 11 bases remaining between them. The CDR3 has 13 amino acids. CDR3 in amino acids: CASMQGSGNTIYF. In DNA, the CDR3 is TGTGCCAGCATGCAGGGTTCAGGAAACACCATATATTTT.

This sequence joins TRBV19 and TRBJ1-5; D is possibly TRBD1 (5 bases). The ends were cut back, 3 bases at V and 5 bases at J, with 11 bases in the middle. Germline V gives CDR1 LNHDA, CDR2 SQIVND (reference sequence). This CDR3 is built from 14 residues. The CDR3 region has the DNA TGTGCCAGTAGTATTTTCGGCAGGGATCAGCCCCAGCATTTT. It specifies CASSIFGRDQPQHF. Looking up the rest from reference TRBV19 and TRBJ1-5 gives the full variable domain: DGGITQSPKYLFRKEGQNVTLSCEQNLNHDAMYWYRQDPGQGLRLIYYSQIVNDFQKGDIAEGYSVSREKKESFPLTVTSAQKNPTAFYLCASSIFGRDQPQHFGDGTRLSIL.

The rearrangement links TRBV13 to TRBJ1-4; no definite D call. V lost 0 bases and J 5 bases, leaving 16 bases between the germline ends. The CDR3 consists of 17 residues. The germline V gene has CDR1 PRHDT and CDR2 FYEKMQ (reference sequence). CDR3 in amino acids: CASSLGPRGGLNEKLFF. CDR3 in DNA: TGTGCCAGCAGCTTAGGCCCCCGAGGAGGGCTAAATGAAAAACTGTTTTTT.

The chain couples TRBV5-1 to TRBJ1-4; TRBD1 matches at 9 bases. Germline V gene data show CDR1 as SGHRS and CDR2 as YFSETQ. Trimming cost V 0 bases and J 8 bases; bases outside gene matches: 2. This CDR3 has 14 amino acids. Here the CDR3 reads CASSLEQGAEKLFF. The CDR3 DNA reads TGCGCCAGCAGCTTGGAACAGGGGGCGGAAAAACTGTTTTTT.

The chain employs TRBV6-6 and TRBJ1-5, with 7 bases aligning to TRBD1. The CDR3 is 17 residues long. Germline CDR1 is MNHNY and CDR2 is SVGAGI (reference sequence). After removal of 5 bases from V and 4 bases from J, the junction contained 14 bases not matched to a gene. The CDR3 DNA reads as TGTGCCAGCAGTCGTTCCCCCGATCAGGGGGAAAATCAGCCCCAGCATTTT. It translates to CASSRSPDQGENQPQHF.

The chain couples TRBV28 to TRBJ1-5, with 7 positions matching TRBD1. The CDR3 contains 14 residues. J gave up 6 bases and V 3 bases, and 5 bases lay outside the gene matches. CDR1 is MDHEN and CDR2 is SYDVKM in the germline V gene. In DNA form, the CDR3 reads TGTGCCAGCAGTTTGCCAGGGGACAGTCAGCCCCAGCATTTT. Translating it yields CASSLPGDSQPQHF. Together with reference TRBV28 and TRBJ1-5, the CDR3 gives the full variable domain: DVKVTQSSRYLVKRTGEKVFLECVQDMDHENMFWYRQDPGLGLRLIYFSYDVKMKEKGDIPEGYSVSREKKERFSLILESASTNQTSMYLCASSLPGDSQPQHFGDGTRLSIL.

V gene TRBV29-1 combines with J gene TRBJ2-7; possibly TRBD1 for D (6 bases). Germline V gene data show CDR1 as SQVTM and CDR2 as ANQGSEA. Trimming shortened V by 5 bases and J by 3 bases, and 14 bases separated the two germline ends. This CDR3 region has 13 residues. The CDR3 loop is CSVNIGGYYEQYF. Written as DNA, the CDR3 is TGCAGCGTTAATATAGGGGGTTACTACGAGCAGTACTTC.

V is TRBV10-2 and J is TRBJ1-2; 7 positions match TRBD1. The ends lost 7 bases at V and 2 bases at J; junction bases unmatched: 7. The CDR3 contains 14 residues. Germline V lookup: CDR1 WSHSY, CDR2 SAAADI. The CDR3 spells CASTGQVGNYGYTF. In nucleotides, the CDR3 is TGCGCCAGCACTGGACAGGTTGGAAACTATGGCTACACCTTC.

The CDR3 bases are TGTGCCAGCAGCTTCACAGGGGGTTCGAAGGAGACCCAGTACTTC. Protein sequence: CASSFTGGSKETQYF. V is TRBV7-8 and J is TRBJ2-5; 8 bases match TRBD1. Germline CDR1 and CDR2: SGHVS and FQNEAQ. There are 15 residues in the CDR3. The junction had 8 bases not matched to a gene; V was cut back by 3 bases and J by 5 bases.

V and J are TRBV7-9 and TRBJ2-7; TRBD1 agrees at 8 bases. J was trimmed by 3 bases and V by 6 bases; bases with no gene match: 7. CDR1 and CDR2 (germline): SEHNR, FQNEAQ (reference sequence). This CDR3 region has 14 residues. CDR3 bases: TGTGCCAGCAGATCCGGACAGGGAGGCTACGAGCAGTACTTC. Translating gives CASRSGQGGYEQYF.

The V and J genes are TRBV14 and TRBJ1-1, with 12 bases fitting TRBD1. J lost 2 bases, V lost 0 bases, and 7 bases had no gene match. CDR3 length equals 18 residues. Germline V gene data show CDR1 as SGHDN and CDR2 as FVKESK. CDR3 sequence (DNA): TGTGCCAGCAGCCAAGACGAAGGGACAGGGGGCTTAAACACTGAAGCTTTCTTT. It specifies CASSQDEGTGGLNTEAFF.